This is a list of T cell receptor beta chains from one sample in a study of T cell repertoires in cytomegalovirus infection. The antigens for these receptors are not known. From the reads, TCRdb called clonotypes with MiXCR, one entry per CDR3 protein. The data contain a few hundred thousand distinct CDR3 sequences, approximately 40% of them seen just once; the ten biggest clones take up around 50%. The sequencing here drew on cultured PBMCs, taken from culture after CMV antigen stimulation. These receptors were obtained from a human donor in good health (CMV status not recorded). Some clones in this sample may be carry-over from other donors' samples. The CDR3 runs from the conserved cysteine through the conserved F or W. D genes are given only for firm matches. A clone size is listed for some rows: how often the clone was seen (once, few, many), or a class if it is expanded.

TRBJ2-3,TRBV11-2,.,14,.,TGTGCCAGCAGCCCCATCCGGGGCACAGATACGCAGTATTTT,CASSPIRGTDTQYF
TRBJ1-1,TRBV20-1,.,17,.,TGCAGTGCTAACCCACTAATTGGTGGACGGGTGAACACTGAAGCTTTCTTT,CSANPLIGGRVNTEAFF
TRBJ2-3,TRBV28,once,14,.,TGTGCCAGCGAACAGGGAGGGGGCACAGATACGCAGTATTTT,CASEQGGGTDTQYF
TRBJ2-2,TRBV10-3,.,12,.,TGTGCCATCGCTACGAACACCGGGGAGCTGTTTTTT,CAIATNTGELFF
TRBJ2-1,TRBV7-2,few,14,.,TGTGCCAGCAGCCCCCTCATTACCTCCCAATTTCAGTTCTTC,CASSPLITSQFQFF
TRBJ2-3,TRBV7-2,few,14,.,TGTGCCAGCAGCCCCCGGGTCGGCCCAGATACGCAGTATTTT,CASSPRVGPDTQYF
TRBJ2-2,TRBV7-2,few,15,TRBD2,TGTGCCAGCAGCCCCACTAGCGCGAACACCGGGGAGCTGTTTTTT,CASSPTSANTGELFF
TRBJ2-1,TRBV2,few,15,TRBD1,TGTGCCAGCAGATACCGGGACAGGGTGATCAGTGAGCAGTTCTTC,CASRYRDRVISEQFF
TRBJ2-3,TRBV7-9,.,15,.,TGTGCCAGCAGCCCCCGACAGGTTATTGTGGATACGCAGTATTTT,CASSPRQVIVDTQYF
TRBJ2-5,TRBV7-9,once,18,TRBD1,TGTGCCAGCAGCCATCTCGGCAACCCCGGGACAGCCGAAGAGACCCAGTACTTC,CASSHLGNPGTAEETQYF
TRBJ2-5,TRBV20-1,few,11,.,TGCAGTGCTAGAGGGGGGGAGACCCAGTACTTC,CSARGGETQYF
TRBJ2-1,TRBV4-3,.,15,TRBD2,TGCGCCAGCAGCCAGGGGACTAGCGTCCCAAGCTGGCAGTTCTTC,CASSQGTSVPSWQFF
TRBJ2-2,TRBV12-3/TRBV12-4,few,12,TRBD2,TGTGCCAGCGGACTAGCGGTCGGGGAGCTGTTTTTT,CASGLAVGELFF